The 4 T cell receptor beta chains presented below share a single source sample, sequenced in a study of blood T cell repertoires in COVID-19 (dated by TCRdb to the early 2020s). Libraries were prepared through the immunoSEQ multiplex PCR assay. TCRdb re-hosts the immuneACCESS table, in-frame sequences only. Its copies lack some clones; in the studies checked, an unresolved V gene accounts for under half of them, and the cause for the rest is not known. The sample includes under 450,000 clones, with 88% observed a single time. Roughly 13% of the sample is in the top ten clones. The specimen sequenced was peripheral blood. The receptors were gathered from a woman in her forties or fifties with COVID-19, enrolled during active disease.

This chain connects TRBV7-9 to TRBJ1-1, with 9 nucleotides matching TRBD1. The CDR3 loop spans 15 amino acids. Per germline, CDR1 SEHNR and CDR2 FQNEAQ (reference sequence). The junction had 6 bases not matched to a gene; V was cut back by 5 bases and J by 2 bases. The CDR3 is CASSPKQGANTEAFF. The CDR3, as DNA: TGTGCCAGCAGCCCTAAACAGGGGGCAAACACTGAAGCTTTCTTT.

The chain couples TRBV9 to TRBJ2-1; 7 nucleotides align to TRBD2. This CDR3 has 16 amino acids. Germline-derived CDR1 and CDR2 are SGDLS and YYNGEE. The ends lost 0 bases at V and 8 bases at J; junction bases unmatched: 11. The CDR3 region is CASSVAGAGLGDEQFF. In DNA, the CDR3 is TGTGCCAGCAGCGTAGCTGGAGCGGGGCTTGGGGATGAGCAGTTCTTC.

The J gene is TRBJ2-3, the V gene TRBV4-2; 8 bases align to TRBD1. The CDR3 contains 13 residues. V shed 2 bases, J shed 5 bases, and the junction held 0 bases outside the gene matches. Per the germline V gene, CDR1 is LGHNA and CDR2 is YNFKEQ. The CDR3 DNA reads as TGTGCCAGCAGCCAAACAGGGGGAGATACGCAGTATTTT. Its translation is CASSQTGGDTQYF.

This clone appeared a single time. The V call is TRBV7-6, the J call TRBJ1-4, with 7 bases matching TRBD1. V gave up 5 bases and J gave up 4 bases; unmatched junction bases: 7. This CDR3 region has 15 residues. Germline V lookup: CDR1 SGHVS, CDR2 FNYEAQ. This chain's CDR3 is CASSPPAGGNEKLFF. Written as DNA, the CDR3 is TGTGCCAGCAGCCCTCCGGCAGGGGGTAATGAAAAACTGTTTTTT.